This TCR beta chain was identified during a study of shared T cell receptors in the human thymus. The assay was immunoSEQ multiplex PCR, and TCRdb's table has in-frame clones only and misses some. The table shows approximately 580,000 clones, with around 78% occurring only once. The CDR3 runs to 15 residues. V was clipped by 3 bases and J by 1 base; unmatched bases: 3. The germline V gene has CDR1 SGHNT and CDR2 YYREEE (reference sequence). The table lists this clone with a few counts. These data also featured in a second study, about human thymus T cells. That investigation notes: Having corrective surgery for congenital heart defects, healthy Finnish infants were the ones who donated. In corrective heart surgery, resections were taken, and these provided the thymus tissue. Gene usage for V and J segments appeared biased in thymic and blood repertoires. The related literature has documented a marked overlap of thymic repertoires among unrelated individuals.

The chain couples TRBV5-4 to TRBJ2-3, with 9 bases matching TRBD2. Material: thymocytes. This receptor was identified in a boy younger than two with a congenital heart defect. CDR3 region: CASSCSGGCTDTQYF. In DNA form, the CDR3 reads TGTGCCAGCAGCTGTAGCGGGGGCTGCACAGATACGCAGTATTTT.